The present TCR beta chain was sequenced within a study of blood T cell repertoires in COVID-19. Study information: Researchers got acute and convalescent COVID-19 samples from the United States, Italy and Spain.

Trimming cost V 0 bases and J 5 bases, with 4 bases left between them. This CDR3 spans 12 amino acids. CDR1 is LGHDT and CDR2 is YNNKEL in the germline V gene (reference sequence). Original methodology: Reference gene primer amplification gave estimated nucleated cell counts. Assay: immunoSEQ multiplex PCR; the TCRdb copy retains only in-frame clones and omits some. D and trimming were read from the DNA, whereas the V and J calls and clone size are those reported in that table. The profile covers 150,000 to 200,000 clones, with over 80% appearing a single time and 10% to 15% taken by the ten largest. The cohort comprised adults aged about 18 to 100 years residing in approximately 25 US areas. Symptom resolution, clearance, or two negative PCRs marked donors in Cohort 3 as recovered.

Specimen: PBMCs or T cells enriched from blood (not recorded which). This clonotype was obtained from a woman aged 60-75 years who had recovered from COVID-19. The chain couples TRBV3-1 (or the pseudogene TRBV3-2) to TRBJ1-2; no reliable D call. The CDR3 DNA sequence: TGTGCCAGCAGCCAAGAACAGTATGGCTACACCTTC. Its protein product is CASSQEQYGYTF.